This TCR beta chain originates from a study of vaccination and CD4 T cells after COVID-19 (dated by TCRdb to about 2022). Regarding the research as a whole: Convalescent patients had a positive SARS-CoV-2 result on nasal swab PCR, and of these patients, several had mild disease and one had severe disease. Post-COVID blood samples were collected from convalescent patients a median of roughly 100 days after diagnosis, with a range of about 30 to 161 days. In control cultures, a CEFX viral epitope pool was used as positive control, an HIV-1 Nef peptide pool was used as negative control, or no peptide was added. The time from the second vaccine dose to post-vaccine blood sampling had a median of roughly 70 days and ranged from about 14 to 250 days. In around 9 COVID-19 convalescent patients and a few infection-naive healthy vaccine recipients, researchers compared the spike-specific CD4+ TCR repertoire from before mRNA vaccination with the repertoire from after. The convalescent cohort included six males and four females, with two Hispanic individuals, seven Caucasians, two Asians and one multiracial person. Participants received two doses of either the Pfizer-BioNTech BNT162b2 vaccine (n=8) or the Moderna mRNA-1273 vaccine (n=2). Overlapping spike peptide pools from SARS-CoV-2 and from the common cold coronaviruses HCoV-NL63, HCoV-OC43 and HCoV-229E were used as culture stimuli. Overall results and qualifications from the work: Nearly all vaccine-specific clones in convalescent patients (304 of 307) were mono-reactive for SARS-CoV-2 spike rather than cross-reactive with common cold coronaviruses. The median number of SARS-CoV-2-reactive clonotypes rose from under 25 after infection to 38 after vaccination, but the change was not significant. The study included relatively few convalescent patients and did not analyze early timepoints after natural infection. Among the post-vaccine SARS-CoV-2-reactive clones in convalescent patients, a median approximately 86% showed up only after vaccination, which suggests vaccine-specific priming.

This clonotype was counted between two and nine times. There is no known antigen for this receptor. One base away there is no much larger clone; base qualities are not given. The sample's treatment or condition label is to be understood as: roughly nine-day PBMC culture with coronavirus spike peptide pools or control peptides (ViraFEST assay). To expand antigen-specific T cells with peptide pools and then pick out the expanded clonotypes through TCR sequencing, the study relied on the ViraFEST assay. The convalescent patients' positive SARS-CoV-2 PCR tests fell between March and December 2020, which was before the Alpha, Beta and Delta variants emerged in the United States. Each well held 2.2 million or so PBMCs cultured with around 10 ug/ml peptide pools in IMDM containing around 5% human AB serum and approximately 10 IU/ml IL-2. On days 3 and 7, half of the culture medium was replaced with fresh IL-2-containing medium. Once the cells had been in culture for roughly 10 days, the EasySep CD4+ T cell isolation kit was used to isolate CD4+ T cells by negative selection. PBMCs were separated from whole blood using Ficoll-Paque Plus gradient centrifugation and then either used fresh or cryopreserved at -140C. Each culture condition was generally run in triplicate wells.

The library relied on PCR. DNA from cultured CD4+ T cells was subjected to TCR sequencing with the Oncomine TCR Beta short-read assay at the Johns Hopkins FTIC core. Genomic DNA was extracted from the cultured CD4+ T cells with the QIAamp micro DNA kit. The Oncomine TCR Beta libraries from cultured CD4+ T cells were pooled using unique dual indexes and then sequenced on an Illumina iSeq 100. Per the source publication's procedure: Non-productive sequences were removed, and CDR3s that did not start with C, did not end with F or W, or were shorter than 7 amino acids were discarded. The MANAFEST web application was used to identify antigen-specific clonotypes by comparing peptide-stimulated wells against reference wells and other culture wells. An FDR below 0.05, an odds ratio above 5, and a productive frequency above 0.1% in at least two of three replicate wells were required for clones to be considered positive. Clonotypes that were significantly expanded in both SARS-CoV-2 spike wells and at least one common cold coronavirus spike condition were defined as cross-reactive. Levenshtein distances (stringdist) and unrooted phylogenetic trees (ape) in R version 3.6.1 were used to assess CDR3 homology. TCRdb reprocessing: public reads trimmed at Q25 with fastp, clones called with MiXCR, in-frame beta chains kept. Under each unique CDR3 protein, matching rows form one entry showing the most common genes and DNA. The V and J calls here are based on TCRdb, not the publication. The sample table records some 10,000 distinct CDR3 sequences; around a third of these occur just once. 8% to 9% of the sample goes to the ten largest clones.

CDR1 and CDR2 (MNHEY, SVGAGI) derive from the germline V gene. A distance of 6 bases separates the germline ends of V and J, which lose 0 bases and 3 bases respectively. The CDR3 measures 14 amino acids from cysteine to phenylalanine. Only the CDR3 region is kept as DNA, spanning 42 bases read in frame from base 1. The source material was CD4+ T cells from blood, cultured in vitro. The origin of this receptor is a human donor who had recovered from COVID-19. The rearrangement combines TRBV6-5 with TRBJ1-5, with the D gene not clear enough to name. The DNA reads TGTGCCAGCAGTTACTCACGGTCCAATCAGCCCCAGCATTTT. Its coded protein is CASSYSRSNQPQHF.